A selection of T cell receptor beta chains follows, all from one sample in a study of blood T cell repertoires in COVID-19. Produced via immunoSEQ multiplex PCR; TCRdb's table is partial and in-frame only. Of about 75,000 clones in the sample, 79% were seen once. What was sequenced was peripheral blood. The receptors derive from a woman older than 75 with active or convalescent COVID-19. Both conserved end residues are part of each CDR3. D genes are given only for firm matches. The size entry is marked missing in some rows and otherwise reads once, few, many or a size class.

abundance	v_gene	j_gene	d_gene	CDR3nt	CDR3aa
-	TRBV7-8	TRBJ2-7	TRBD1	TGTGCCAGCAGCTTCGACAGGGGGGGCGAGCAGTACTTC	CASSFDRGGEQYF
few	TRBV5-5	TRBJ2-1	-	TGTGCCAGCAGCTTGCTGGAGTCCTACAATGAGCAGTTCTTC	CASSLLESYNEQFF
-	TRBV28	TRBJ2-1	TRBD2	TGTGCCAGCAGTTTGCGGACTAGCGGGAGACAGAATGAGCAGTTCTTC	CASSLRTSGRQNEQFF
-	TRBV9	TRBJ1-4	-	TGTGCCAGCAGTTCCACGGACAGCACTAATGAAAAACTGTTTTTT	CASSSTDSTNEKLFF
-	TRBV9	TRBJ2-3	TRBD2	TGTGCCAGCAGCACGGGACTAGCGGGAACTCTAGATACGCAGTATTTT	CASSTGLAGTLDTQYF
-	TRBV25-1	TRBJ2-5	-	TGTGCCAGCATGGGACTCCCCAACCGGGAGACCCAGTACTTC	CASMGLPNRETQYF
-	TRBV5-1	TRBJ1-2	TRBD1	TGCGCCAGCAGCACCATGGGACAGAACTATGGCTACACCTTC	CASSTMGQNYGYTF
-	TRBV3-1/TRBV3-2	TRBJ2-1	TRBD2	TGTGCCAGCAGCCAATTTAGCGGGGGTAGGGTTGAGCAGTTCTTC	CASSQFSGGRVEQFF
-	TRBV28	TRBJ1-1	-	TGTGCCAGCAGCGTGGACAGCCGGAACACTGAAGCTTTCTTT	CASSVDSRNTEAFF
-	TRBV10-2	TRBJ2-1	-	TGCGCCAGCAGTGATCCCTTTAGCGGTCCCTCCTACAATGAGCAGTTCTTC	CASSDPFSGPSYNEQFF
-	TRBV19	TRBJ2-6	TRBD1	TGTGCCAGTAGTTGGATACAGGGGAGAGGGTCTGGGGCCAACGTCCTGACTTTC	CASSWIQGRGSGANVLTF
once	TRBV5-1	TRBJ1-2	-	TGCGCCAGCAGCATCGGGACACCAAACTATGGCTACACCTTC	CASSIGTPNYGYTF
once	TRBV30	TRBJ1-2	-	TGTGCCTGGAGTGCCAGCCATCAGGGCTTTGGCTACACCTTC	CAWSASHQGFGYTF
once	TRBV6-1	TRBJ1-6	TRBD1	TGTGCCAGCAGTGAAGCCTGGCAGGGGGCTTTGGATCTCCTCGATACCCTCCACTTT	CASSEAWQGALDLLDTLHF
-	TRBV7-2	TRBJ1-2	TRBD1	TGTGCCAGCAGCTCAGGACAGGGCTATGGCTACACCTTC	CASSSGQGYGYTF
-	TRBV4-2	TRBJ1-2	-	TGTGCCAGCAGCCAAGTGCAGTACTATGGCTACACCTTC	CASSQVQYYGYTF
once	TRBV18	TRBJ1-1	-	TGTGCCAGCTCACCCACAGGGTGGGACACTGAAGCTTTCTTT	CASSPTGWDTEAFF
-	TRBV4-1	TRBJ1-6	TRBD1	TGCGCCAGCAGACCGGGACAGGGGACGTATAATTCACCCCTCCACTTT	CASRPGQGTYNSPLHF
-	TRBV14	TRBJ1-6	-	TGTGCCAGCAGCCTCAACTTAAATTCACCCCTCCACTTT	CASSLNLNSPLHF
-	TRBV4-2	TRBJ2-1	TRBD1	TGTGCCAGCAGCCAAGATACAGGGGATGAGCAGTTCTTC	CASSQDTGDEQFF
-	TRBV4-3	TRBJ2-5	-	TGCGCCAGCAGCCCACGTCTACAGACCCAGTACTTC	CASSPRLQTQYF
-	TRBV6-1	TRBJ2-5	-	TGTGCCAGCAGCCAAAGCAGGGGCGGAGGAGAGACCCAGTACTTC	CASSQSRGGGETQYF
-	TRBV29-1	TRBJ2-5	TRBD2	TGCAGCGTTGTCGGTTATTTGAGCGGGAAGTACCAAGAGACCCAGTACTTC	CSVVGYLSGKYQETQYF
-	TRBV6-5	TRBJ2-5	-	TGTGCCAGCACCCCCGTGGGGACACCCCAAGAGACCCAGTACTTC	CASTPVGTPQETQYF
-	TRBV7-8	TRBJ2-7	TRBD1	TGTGCCAGCAGCTCTTACCGGGACAGCTCCTACGAGCAGTACTTC	CASSSYRDSSYEQYF
-	TRBV2	TRBJ1-1	-	TGTGCCAGCCAGGCAGAGCCCGCCATGAACACTGAAGCTTTCTTT	CASQAEPAMNTEAFF
-	TRBV7-8	TRBJ2-1	TRBD2	TGTGCCAGCAGCCGCGGGACTAGCGGTGTGAGTGAGCAGTTCTTC	CASSRGTSGVSEQFF
-	TRBV6-4	TRBJ1-6	-	TGTGCCAGCAGTGACTCGAAGGGGCGCGGGACACCCCTCCACTTT	CASSDSKGRGTPLHF